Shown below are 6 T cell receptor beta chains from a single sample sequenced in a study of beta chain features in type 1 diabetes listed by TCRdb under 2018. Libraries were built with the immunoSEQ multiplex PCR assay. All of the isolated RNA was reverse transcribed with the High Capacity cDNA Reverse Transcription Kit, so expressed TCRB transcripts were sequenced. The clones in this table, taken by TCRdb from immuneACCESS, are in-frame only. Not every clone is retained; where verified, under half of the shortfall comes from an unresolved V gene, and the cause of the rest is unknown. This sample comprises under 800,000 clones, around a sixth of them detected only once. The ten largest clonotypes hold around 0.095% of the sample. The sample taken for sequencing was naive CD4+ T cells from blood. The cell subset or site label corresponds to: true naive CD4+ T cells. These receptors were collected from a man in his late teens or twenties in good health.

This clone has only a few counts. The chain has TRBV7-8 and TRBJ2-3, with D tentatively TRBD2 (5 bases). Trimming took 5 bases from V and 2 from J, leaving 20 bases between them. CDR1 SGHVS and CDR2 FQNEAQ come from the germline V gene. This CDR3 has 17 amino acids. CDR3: CASSPRTGRPPTDTQYF. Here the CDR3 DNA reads TGTGCCAGCAGCCCACGGACTGGGCGGCCACCCACAGATACGCAGTATTTT.

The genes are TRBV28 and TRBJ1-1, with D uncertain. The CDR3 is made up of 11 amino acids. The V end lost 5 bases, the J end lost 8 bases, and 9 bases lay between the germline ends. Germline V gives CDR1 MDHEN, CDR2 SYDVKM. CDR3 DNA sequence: TGTGCCAGCAGTCCGACGACAGAAGCTTTCTTT. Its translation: CASSPTTEAFF.

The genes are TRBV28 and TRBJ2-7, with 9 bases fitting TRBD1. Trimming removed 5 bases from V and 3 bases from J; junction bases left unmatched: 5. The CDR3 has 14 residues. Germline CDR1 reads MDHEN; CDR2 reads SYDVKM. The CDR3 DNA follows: TGTGCCAGCAGTGTGGGACAGGGAGGCTACGAGCAGTACTTC. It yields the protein CASSVGQGGYEQYF.

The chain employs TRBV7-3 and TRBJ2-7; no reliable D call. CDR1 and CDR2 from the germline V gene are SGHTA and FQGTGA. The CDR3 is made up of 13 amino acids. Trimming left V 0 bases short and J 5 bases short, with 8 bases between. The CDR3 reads CASSLTSLHEQYF. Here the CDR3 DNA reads TGTGCCAGCAGCTTAACATCGCTTCACGAGCAGTACTTC. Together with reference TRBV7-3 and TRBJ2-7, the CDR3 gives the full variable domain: GAGVSQTPSNKVTEKGKYVELRCDPISGHTALYWYRQSLGQGPEFLIYFQGTGAADDSGLPNDRFFAVRPEGSVSTLKIQRTERGDSAVYLCASSLTSLHEQYFGPGTRLTVT.

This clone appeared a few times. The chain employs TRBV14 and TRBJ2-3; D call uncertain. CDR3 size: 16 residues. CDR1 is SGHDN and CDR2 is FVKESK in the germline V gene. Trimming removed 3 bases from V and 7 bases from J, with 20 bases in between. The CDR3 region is CASSQLTTRSGYTQYF. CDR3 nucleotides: TGTGCCAGCAGCCAGCTTACTACGCGATCCGGGTATACGCAGTATTTT.

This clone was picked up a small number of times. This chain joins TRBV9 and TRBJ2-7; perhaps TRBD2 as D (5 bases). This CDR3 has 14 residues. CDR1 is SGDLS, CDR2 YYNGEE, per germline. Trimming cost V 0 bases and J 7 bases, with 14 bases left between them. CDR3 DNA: TGTGCCAGCAGCGTAGGGCAGACCCGAGGGGAGCAGTACTTC. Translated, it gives CASSVGQTRGEQYF.